This T cell receptor (beta chain) was retrieved from a study of T cell responses to AZD1222 COVID-19 vaccine. The wider study: Doses given second, at about 4 or about 12 weeks, were pooled.

Regarding this clone: The antigen is undetermined.

Data came from immunoSEQ multiplex PCR; TCRdb stores just in-frame clones and leaves some out. The sample consists of more than 150,000 clones, approximately 91% of them appearing once. In germline, CDR1 is SNHLY, CDR2 FYNNEI. The CDR3 has 12 amino acids. Deletions cut 6 bases from V and 8 bases from J, with 11 bases between. Study observations and caveats: Spike-wide coverage was observed for vaccine-associated CD4 TCRs, with dominant responses at 160-218 and 743-854. Only a handful of AZD1222 recipients, several in all, had baseline seropositivity. Of spike-specific TCRs, nearly half reportedly target regions left unmutated in variants.

The origin of this receptor is an adult in good health. The source material was peripheral blood, sampled on day 0 of AZD1222 vaccination. The chain employs TRBV2 and TRBJ1-5; D is unresolved. CDR3: CASSASREPQHF. The CDR3 DNA follows: TGTGCCAGCAGCGCCTCACGGGAGCCCCAGCATTTT.